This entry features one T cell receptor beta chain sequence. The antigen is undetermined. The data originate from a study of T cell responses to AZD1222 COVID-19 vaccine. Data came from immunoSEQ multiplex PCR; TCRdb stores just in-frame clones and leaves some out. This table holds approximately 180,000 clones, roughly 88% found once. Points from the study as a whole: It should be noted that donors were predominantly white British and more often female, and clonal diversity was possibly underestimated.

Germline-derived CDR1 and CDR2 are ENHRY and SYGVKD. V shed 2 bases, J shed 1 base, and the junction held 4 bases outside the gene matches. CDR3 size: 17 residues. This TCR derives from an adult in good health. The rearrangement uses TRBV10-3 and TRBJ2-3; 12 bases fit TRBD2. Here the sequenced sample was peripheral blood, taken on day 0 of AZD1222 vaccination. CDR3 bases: TGTGCCATCAGTGAGGCTCTAGCGGGGGGGGGCACAGATACGCAGTATTTT. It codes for CAISEALAGGGTDTQYF.